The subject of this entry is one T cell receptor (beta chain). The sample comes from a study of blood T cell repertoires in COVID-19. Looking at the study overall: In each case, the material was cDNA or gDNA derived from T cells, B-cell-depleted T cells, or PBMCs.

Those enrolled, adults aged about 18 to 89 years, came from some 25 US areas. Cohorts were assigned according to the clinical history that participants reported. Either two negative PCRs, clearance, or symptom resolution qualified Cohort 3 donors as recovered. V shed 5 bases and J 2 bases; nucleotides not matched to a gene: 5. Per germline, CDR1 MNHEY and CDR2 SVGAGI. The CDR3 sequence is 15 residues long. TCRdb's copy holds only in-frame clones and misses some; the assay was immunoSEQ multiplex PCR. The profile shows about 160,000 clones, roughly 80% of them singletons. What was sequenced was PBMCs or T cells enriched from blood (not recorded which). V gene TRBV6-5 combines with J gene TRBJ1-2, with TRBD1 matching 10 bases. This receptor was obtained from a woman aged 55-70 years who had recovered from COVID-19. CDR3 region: CASSLDRGLNYGYTF. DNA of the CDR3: TGTGCCAGCAGTCTCGACAGGGGGCTGAACTATGGCTACACCTTC.